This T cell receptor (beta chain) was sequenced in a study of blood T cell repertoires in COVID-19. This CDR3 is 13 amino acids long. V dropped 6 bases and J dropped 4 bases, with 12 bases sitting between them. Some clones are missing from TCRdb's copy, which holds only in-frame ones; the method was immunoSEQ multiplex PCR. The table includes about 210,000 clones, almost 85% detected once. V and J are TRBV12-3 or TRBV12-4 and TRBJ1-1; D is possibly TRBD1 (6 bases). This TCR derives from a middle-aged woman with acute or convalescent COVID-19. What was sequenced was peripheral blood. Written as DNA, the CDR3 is TGTGCCAGCAGCCCCCTCAGGGGCACTGAAGCTTTCTTT. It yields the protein CASSPLRGTEAFF.